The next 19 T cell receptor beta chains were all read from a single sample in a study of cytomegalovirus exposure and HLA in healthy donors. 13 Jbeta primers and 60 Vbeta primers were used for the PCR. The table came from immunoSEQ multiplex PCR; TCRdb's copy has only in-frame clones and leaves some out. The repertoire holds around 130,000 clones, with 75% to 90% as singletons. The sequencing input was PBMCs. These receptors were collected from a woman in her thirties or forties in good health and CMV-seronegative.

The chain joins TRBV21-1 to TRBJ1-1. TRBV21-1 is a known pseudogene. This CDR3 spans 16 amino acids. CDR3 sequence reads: CASSKIYVRRNTEAFF. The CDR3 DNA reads TGTGCCAGCAGCAAAATTTACGTCCGGAGGAACACTGAAGCTTTCTTT.

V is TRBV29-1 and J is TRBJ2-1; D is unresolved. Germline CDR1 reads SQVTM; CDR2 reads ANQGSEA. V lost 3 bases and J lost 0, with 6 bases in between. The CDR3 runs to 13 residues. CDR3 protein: CSVESSSYNEQFF. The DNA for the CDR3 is TGCAGCGTTGAGAGTAGCTCCTACAATGAGCAGTTCTTC.

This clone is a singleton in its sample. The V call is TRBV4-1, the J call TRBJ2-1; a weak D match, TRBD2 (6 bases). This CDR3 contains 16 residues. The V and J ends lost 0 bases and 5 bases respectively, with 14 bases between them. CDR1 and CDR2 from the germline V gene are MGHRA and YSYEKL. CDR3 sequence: CASSQDVRRAHNEQFF. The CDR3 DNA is TGCGCCAGCAGCCAAGACGTGCGGAGGGCCCACAATGAGCAGTTCTTC.

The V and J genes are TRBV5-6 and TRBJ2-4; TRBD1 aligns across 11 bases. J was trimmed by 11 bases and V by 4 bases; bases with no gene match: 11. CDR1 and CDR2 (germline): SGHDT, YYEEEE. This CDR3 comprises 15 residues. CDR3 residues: CASSTRTGGGELQYF. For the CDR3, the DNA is TGTGCCAGCAGCACGAGGACAGGGGGCGGGGAGCTTCAGTACTTC.

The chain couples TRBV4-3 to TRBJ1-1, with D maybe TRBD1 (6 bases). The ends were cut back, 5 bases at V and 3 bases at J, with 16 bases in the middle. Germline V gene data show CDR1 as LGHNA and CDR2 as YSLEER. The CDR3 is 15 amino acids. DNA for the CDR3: TGCGCCAGCAGCTATCGAGCGGGGGCCGACACTGAAGCTTTCTTT. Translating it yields CASSYRAGADTEAFF.

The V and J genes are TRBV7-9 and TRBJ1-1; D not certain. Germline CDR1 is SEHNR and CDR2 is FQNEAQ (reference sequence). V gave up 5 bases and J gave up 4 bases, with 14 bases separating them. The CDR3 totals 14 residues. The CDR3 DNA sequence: TGTGCCAGCAGCGCGGCGAGACGGAGCACTGAAGCTTTCTTT. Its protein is CASSAARRSTEAFF. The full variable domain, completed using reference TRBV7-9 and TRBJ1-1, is DTGVSQNPRHKITKRGQNVTFRCDPISEHNRLYWYRQTLGQGPEFLTYFQNEAQLEKSRLLSDRFSAERPKGSFSTLEIQRTEQGDSAMYLCASSAARRSTEAFFGQGTRLTVV.

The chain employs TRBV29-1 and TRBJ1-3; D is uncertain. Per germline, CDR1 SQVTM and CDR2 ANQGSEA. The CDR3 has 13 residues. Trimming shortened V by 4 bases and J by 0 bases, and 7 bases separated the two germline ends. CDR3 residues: CSVVANSGNTIYF. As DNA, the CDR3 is TGCAGCGTTGTTGCGAACTCTGGAAACACCATATATTTT.

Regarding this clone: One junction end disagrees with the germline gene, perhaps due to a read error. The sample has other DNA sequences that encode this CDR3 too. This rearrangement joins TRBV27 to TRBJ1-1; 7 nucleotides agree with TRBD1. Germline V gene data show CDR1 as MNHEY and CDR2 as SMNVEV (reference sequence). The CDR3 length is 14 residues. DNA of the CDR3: TGTGCCAGCAGTTATCGACAGGGAAACACTGAAGCTTTCTTC. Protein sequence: CASSYRQGNTEAFF.

The DNA of the CDR3 is TGTGCCAGCATTGGGAGAGACAGGGGGCTACGCACAGATACGCAGTATTTT. It codes for CASIGRDRGLRTDTQYF. This sequence joins TRBV2 and TRBJ2-3; 10 bases map to TRBD1. The CDR3 is 17 amino acids. V shed 7 bases, J shed 1 base, and the junction held 11 bases outside the gene matches. Germline CDR1 SNHLY, CDR2 FYNNEI.

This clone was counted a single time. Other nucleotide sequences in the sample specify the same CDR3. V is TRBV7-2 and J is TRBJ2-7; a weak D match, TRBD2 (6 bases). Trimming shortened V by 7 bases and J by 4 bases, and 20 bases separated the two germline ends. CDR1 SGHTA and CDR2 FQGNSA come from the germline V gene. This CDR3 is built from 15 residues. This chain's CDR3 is CASTLGGGSGYEQYF. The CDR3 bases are TGTGCCAGCACCCTCGGAGGAGGGAGTGGTTACGAGCAGTACTTC.

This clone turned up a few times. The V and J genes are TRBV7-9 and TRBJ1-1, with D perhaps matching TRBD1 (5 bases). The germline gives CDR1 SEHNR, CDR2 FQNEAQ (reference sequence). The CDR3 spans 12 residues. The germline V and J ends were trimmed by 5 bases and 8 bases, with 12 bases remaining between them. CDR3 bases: TGTGCCAGCAGCCACAGGAGACCGGAAGCTTTCTTT. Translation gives CASSHRRPEAFF.

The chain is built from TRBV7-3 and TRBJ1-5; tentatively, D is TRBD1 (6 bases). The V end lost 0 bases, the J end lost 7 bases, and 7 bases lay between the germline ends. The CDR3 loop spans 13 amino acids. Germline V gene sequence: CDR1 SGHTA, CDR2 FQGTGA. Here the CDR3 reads CASSLTTGQPQHF. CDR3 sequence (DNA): TGTGCCAGCAGCTTAACGACAGGACAGCCCCAGCATTTT.

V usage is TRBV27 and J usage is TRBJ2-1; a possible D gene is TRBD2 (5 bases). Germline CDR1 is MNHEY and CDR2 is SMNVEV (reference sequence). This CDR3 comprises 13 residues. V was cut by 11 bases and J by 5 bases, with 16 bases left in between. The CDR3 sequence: CASSLSRDNEQFF. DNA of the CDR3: TGTGCCTCGTCACTGTCGCGGGACAATGAGCAGTTCTTC.

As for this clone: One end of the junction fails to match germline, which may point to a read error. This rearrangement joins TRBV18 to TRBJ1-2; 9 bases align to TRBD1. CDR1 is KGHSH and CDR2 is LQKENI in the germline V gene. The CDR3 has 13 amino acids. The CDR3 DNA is TGTGCCAGCTCTGGCGGACAGGGGAGGGAATGGGGCTTC. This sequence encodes CASSGGQGREWGF.

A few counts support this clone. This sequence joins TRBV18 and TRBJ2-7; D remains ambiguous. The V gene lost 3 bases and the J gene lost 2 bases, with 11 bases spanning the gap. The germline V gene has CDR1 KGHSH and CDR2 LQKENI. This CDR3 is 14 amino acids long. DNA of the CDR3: TGTGCCAGCTCACCGAGTGACAACCCCTACGAGCAGTACTTC. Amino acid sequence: CASSPSDNPYEQYF.

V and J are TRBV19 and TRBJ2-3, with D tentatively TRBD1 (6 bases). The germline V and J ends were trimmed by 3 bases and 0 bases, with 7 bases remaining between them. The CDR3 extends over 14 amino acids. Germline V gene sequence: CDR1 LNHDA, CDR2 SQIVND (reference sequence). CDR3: CASSIRGSTDTQYF. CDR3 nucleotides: TGTGCCAGTAGTATCAGGGGAAGCACAGATACGCAGTATTTT.

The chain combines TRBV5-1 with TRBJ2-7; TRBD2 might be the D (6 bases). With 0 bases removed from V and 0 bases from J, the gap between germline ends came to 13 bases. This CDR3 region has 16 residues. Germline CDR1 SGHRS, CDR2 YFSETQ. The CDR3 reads CASSLAGLPSSYEQYF. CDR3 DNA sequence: TGCGCCAGCAGCTTGGCGGGACTCCCGAGCTCCTACGAGCAGTACTTC. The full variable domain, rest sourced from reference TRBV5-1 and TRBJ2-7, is KAGVTQTPRYLIKTRGQQVTLSCSPISGHRSVSWYQQTPGQGLQFLFEYFSETQRNKGNFPGRFSGRQFSNSRSEMNVSTLELGDSALYLCASSLAGLPSSYEQYFGPGTRLTVT.

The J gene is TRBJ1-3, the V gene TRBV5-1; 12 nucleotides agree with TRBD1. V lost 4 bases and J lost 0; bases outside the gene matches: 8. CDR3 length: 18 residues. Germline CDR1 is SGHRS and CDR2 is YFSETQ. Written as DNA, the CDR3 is TGCGCCAGCAGCCATGTCCCGGGACAGGGGGCCTCTGGAAACACCATATATTTT. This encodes CASSHVPGQGASGNTIYF.

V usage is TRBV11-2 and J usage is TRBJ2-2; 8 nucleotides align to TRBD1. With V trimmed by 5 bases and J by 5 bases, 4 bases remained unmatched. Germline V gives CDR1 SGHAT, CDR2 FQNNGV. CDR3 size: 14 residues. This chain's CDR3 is CASSRDRLTGELFF. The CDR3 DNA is TGTGCCAGCAGCCGGGACAGGTTGACCGGGGAGCTGTTTTTT. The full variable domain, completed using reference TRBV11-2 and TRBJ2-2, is EAGVAQSPRYKIIEKRQSVAFWCNPISGHATLYWYQQILGQGPKLLIQFQNNGVVDDSQLPKDRFSAERLKGVDSTLKIQPAKLEDSAVYLCASSRDRLTGELFFGEGSRLTVL.